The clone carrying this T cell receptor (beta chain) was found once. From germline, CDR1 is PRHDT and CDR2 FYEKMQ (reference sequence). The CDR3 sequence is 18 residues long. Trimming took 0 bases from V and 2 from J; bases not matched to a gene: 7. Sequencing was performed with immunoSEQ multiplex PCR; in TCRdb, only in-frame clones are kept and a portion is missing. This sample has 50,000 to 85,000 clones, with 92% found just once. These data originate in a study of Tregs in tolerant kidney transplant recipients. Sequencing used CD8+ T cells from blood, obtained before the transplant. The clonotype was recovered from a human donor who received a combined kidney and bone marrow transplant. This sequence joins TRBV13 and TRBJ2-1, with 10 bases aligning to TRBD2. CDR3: CASSLGPSGSIAYNEQFF. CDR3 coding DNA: TGTGCCAGCAGCTTAGGTCCTAGCGGGAGTATTGCCTACAATGAGCAGTTCTTC.